A single sample gave rise to the 3 T cell receptor beta chains below, sequenced in a study of T cell repertoires in cytomegalovirus infection. TCRdb re-called the reads with MiXCR, one entry per CDR3 protein. Of some 180,000 distinct CDR3 sequences in the sample, more than 9% were seen once. Sequencing was done on a sample of PBMCs. These receptors all stem from a human donor in good health (CMV status not recorded). Some clones in this sample may be carry-over from other donors' samples.

In this sample, this clonotype turned up many times. The chain has TRBV28 and TRBJ1-2, with D possibly being TRBD1 (5 bases). The V gene lost 6 bases and the J gene lost 4 bases, with 15 bases spanning the gap. The CDR3 covers 14 residues. Germline CDR1 reads MDHEN; CDR2 reads SYDVKM. The CDR3 nucleotides are TGTGCCAGCAGGAGGGGTGGGGCAGTCTATGGCTACACCTTC. Its translation: CASRRGGAVYGYTF.

The J gene is TRBJ1-1, the V gene TRBV20-1; D unresolved. Germline V CDR1 and CDR2: DFQATT, SNEGSKA (reference sequence). The V and J ends lost 4 bases and 3 bases respectively, with 9 bases between them. The CDR3 is made up of 12 amino acids. CDR3 loop: CSAISRDTEAFF. The CDR3 DNA follows: TGCAGTGCTATTAGTAGGGACACTGAAGCTTTCTTT.

There are a few counts of this clonotype. The V gene is TRBV7-8, the J gene TRBJ2-1; the match to TRBD2 covers 11 bases. After removal of 1 base from V and 2 bases from J, the junction contained 1 base not matched to a gene. Germline lookup yields CDR1 SGHVS and CDR2 FQNEAQ. The CDR3 is 16 amino acids. The CDR3, as DNA: TGTGCCAGCAGCTTAGGGGGACTAGCGGCCTACAATGAGCAGTTCTTC. Translating gives CASSLGGLAAYNEQFF. Combining the CDR3 with reference TRBV7-8 and TRBJ2-1 gives the whole variable domain GAGVSQSPRYKVAKRGQDVALRCDPISGHVSLFWYQQALGQGPEFLTYFQNEAQLDKSGLPSDRFFAERPEGSVSTLKIQRTQQEDSAVYLCASSLGGLAAYNEQFFGPGTRLTVL.